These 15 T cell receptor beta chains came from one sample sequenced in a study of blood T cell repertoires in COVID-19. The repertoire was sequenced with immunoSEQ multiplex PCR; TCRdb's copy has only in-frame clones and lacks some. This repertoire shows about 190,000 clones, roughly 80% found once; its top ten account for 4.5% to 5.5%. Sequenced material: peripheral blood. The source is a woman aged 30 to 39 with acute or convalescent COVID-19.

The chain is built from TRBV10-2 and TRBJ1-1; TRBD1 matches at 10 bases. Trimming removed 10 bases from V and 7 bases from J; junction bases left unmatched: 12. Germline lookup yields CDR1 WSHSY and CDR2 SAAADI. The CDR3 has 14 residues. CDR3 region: CATRTWDRGNEAFF. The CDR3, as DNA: TGCGCCACCCGAACTTGGGACAGGGGAAATGAAGCTTTCTTT.

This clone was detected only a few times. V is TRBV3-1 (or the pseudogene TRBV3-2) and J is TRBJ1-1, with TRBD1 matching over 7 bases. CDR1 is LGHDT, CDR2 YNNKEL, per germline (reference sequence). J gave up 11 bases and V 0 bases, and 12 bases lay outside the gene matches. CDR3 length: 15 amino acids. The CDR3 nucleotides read TGTGCCAGCAGCCAAGATAGCCAGGGGGTGCGCATCGCTTTCTTT. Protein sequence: CASSQDSQGVRIAFF.

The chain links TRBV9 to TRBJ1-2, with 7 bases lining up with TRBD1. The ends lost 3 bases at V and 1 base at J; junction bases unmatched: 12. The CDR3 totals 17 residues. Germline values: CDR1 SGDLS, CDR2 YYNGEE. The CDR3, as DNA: TGTGCCAGCAGCGACAGGAGATCGACAGGGTTTAACTATGGCTACACCTTC. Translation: CASSDRRSTGFNYGYTF.

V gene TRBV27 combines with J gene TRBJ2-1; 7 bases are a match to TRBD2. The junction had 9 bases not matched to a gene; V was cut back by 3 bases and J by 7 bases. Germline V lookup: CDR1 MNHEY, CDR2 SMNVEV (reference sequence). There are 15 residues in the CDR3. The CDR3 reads CASSFGPLATNEQFF. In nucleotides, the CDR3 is TGTGCCAGCAGTTTTGGTCCACTAGCGACAAATGAGCAGTTCTTC.

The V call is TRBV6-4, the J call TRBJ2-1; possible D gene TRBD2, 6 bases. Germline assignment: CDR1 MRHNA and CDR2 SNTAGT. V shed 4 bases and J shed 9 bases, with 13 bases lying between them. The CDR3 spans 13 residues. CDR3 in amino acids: CASSGELGGEQFF. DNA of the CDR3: TGTGCCAGCAGTGGAGAGTTGGGGGGTGAGCAGTTCTTC.

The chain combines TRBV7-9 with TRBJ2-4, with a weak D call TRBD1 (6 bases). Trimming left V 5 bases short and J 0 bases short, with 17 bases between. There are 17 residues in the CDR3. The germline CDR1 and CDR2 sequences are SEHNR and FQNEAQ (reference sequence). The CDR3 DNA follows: TGTGCCAGCAGCCAGGGGAGCGGTATTCTAGCCAAAAACATTCAGTACTTC. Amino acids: CASSQGSGILAKNIQYF.

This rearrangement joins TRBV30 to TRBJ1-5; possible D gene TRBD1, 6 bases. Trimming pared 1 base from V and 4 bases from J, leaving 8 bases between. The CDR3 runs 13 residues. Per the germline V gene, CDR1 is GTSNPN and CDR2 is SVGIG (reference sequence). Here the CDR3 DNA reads TGTGCCTGGAGTGAACAGGGTAATCAGCCCCAGCATTTT. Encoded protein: CAWSEQGNQPQHF.

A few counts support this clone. The CDR3 DNA is TGTGCCTGGAGTGTACCGGGGGGCGGTTCACCCCTCCACTTT. Amino acids: CAWSVPGGGSPLHF. The rearrangement links TRBV30 to TRBJ1-6; perhaps TRBD1 as D (6 bases). CDR3 length: 14 residues. Trimming pared 0 bases from V and 9 bases from J, leaving 12 bases between. The V gene's germline CDR1 is GTSNPN and CDR2 SVGIG (reference sequence).

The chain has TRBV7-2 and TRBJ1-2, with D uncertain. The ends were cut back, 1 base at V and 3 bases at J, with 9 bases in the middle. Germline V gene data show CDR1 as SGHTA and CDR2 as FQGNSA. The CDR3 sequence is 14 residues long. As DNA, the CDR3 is TGTGCCAGCAGCTTAGAACTTCAAGACTATGGCTACACCTTC. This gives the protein CASSLELQDYGYTF.

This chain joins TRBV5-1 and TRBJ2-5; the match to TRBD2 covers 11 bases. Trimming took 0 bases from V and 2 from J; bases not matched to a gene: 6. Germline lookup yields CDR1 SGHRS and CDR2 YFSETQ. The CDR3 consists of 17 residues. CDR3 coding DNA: TGCGCCAGCAGCTTGGGACTAGCGGGATGGCAGCAAGAGACCCAGTACTTC. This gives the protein CASSLGLAGWQQETQYF.

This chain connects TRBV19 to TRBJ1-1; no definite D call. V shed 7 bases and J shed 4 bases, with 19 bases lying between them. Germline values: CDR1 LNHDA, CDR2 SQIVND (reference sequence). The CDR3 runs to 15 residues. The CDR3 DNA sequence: TGTGCCAGTAAAAGTCCCTCGGTAGGCGGCACTGAAGCTTTCTTT. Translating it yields CASKSPSVGGTEAFF.

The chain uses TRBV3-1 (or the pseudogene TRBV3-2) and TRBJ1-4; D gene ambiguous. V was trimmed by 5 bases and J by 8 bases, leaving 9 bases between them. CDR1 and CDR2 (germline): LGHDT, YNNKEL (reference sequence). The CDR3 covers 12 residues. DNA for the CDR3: TGTGCCAGCAGCGGCTTTGGCGAAAAACTGTTTTTT. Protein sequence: CASSGFGEKLFF.

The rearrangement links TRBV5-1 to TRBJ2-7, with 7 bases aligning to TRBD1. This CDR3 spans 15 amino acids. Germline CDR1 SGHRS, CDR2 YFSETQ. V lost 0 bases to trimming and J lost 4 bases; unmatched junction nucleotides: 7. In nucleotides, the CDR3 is TGCGCCAGCAGCTTGGTTCCGGGACAGTTATACGAGCAGTACTTC. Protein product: CASSLVPGQLYEQYF. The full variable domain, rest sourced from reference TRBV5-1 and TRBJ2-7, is KAGVTQTPRYLIKTRGQQVTLSCSPISGHRSVSWYQQTPGQGLQFLFEYFSETQRNKGNFPGRFSGRQFSNSRSEMNVSTLELGDSALYLCASSLVPGQLYEQYFGPGTRLTVT.

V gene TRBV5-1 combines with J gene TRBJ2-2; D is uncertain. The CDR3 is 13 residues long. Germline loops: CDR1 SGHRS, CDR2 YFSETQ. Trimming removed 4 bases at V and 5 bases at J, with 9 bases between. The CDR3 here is CASSEYVTGELFF. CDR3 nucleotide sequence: TGCGCCAGCAGCGAGTACGTTACCGGGGAGCTGTTTTTT.

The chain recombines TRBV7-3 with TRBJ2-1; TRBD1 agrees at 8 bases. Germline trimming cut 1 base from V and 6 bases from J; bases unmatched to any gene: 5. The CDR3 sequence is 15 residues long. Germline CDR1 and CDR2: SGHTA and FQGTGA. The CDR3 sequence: CASSLRRTGFNEQFF. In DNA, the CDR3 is TGTGCCAGCAGCTTAAGGAGGACAGGGTTCAATGAGCAGTTCTTC. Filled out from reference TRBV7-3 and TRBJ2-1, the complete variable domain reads GAGVSQTPSNKVTEKGKYVELRCDPISGHTALYWYRQSLGQGPEFLIYFQGTGAADDSGLPNDRFFAVRPEGSVSTLKIQRTERGDSAVYLCASSLRRTGFNEQFFGPGTRLTVL.